This paragraph covers one T cell receptor (beta chain) sequence. This specimen comes from a study of blood T cell repertoires in COVID-19. Study context: Samples came from the United States, Italy and Spain, spanning acute and convalescent COVID-19. Sample material is recorded as cDNA or gDNA derived from T cells, B-cell-depleted T cells, or PBMCs.

As handled by the study authors: Reference gene primers were amplified, and this amplification served to estimate nucleated cell counts. TCRdb's table, derived via immunoSEQ multiplex PCR, lists solely in-frame clones and lacks some. Clone size and the V and J calls come from that table; the DNA yielded D and trimming. The repertoire holds approximately 190,000 clones, with around 80% as singletons. The V gene's germline CDR1 is SGHAT and CDR2 FQNNGV. This CDR3 has 15 residues. J lost 5 bases, V lost 6 bases, and 10 bases had no gene match. The sequence was collected from a human donor with acute or convalescent COVID-19. The donor label of this sample is uncertain. The sequencing sample was made of peripheral blood. The chain joins TRBV11-2 to TRBJ2-7; 10 positions agree with TRBD1. CDR3 in DNA: TGTGCCAGCAGAGACAGGGGGCTTAATTCGGACGAGCAGTACTTC. As protein: CASRDRGLNSDEQYF.